Each of the 27 T cell receptor beta chains below was sequenced from the same sample in a study of human T cells and chemical hapten exposure. This sample's time point: patch test 3, about 24 weeks after DPC sensitization. Treatment defined: therapeutic diphenylcyclopropenone sensitization with weekly scalp DPC. Via MiXCR, TCRdb re-called the RACE reads, giving one row per CDR3 protein. The sample yields around 130,000 distinct CDR3 sequences, 11% seen once. The starting material was whole blood, obtained in connection with sensitization to the hapten diphenylcyclopropenone (DPC). The receptors originated from a woman between 50 and 59 years old with alopecia areata. Some clones in this sample may be carry-over from other donors' samples.

This clonotype was observed at least ten times. V usage is TRBV7-9 and J usage is TRBJ2-1; a weak D match, TRBD2 (6 bases). Between the trimmed V and J ends, which lost 5 bases and 9 bases, there was a span of 17 bases. The CDR3 spans 14 residues. Per germline, CDR1 SEHNR and CDR2 FQNEAQ (reference sequence). The CDR3 region is CASSVSSSVPEQFF. CDR3 coding DNA: TGTGCCAGCAGCGTCTCGTCTAGCGTTCCTGAGCAGTTCTTC.

The V and J genes are TRBV5-4 and TRBJ2-3; tentatively, D is TRBD1 or TRBD2 (5 bases each). The V end lost 1 base, the J end lost 5 bases, and 14 bases lay between the germline ends. There are 15 residues in the CDR3. In germline, CDR1 is SGHNT, CDR2 YYREEE (reference sequence). Written as DNA, the CDR3 is TGTGCCAGCAGCTTGTCCGGGACCATAAAAGATACGCAGTATTTT. This sequence encodes CASSLSGTIKDTQYF.

This clonotype has a handful of counts. This chain uses TRBV20-1 with TRBJ1-2; weak D call: TRBD1 (5 bases). The CDR3 extends over 13 amino acids. Trimming took 6 bases from V and 7 from J, leaving 18 bases between them. CDR1 is DFQATT and CDR2 is SNEGSKA in the germline V gene (reference sequence). CDR3 in amino acids: CSAPTGVSSGYTF. The CDR3 nucleotides read TGCAGTGCACCGACGGGGGTCTCTAGTGGCTACACCTTC.

This chain joins TRBV5-4 and TRBJ2-5; TRBD2 matches 7 bases. Germline lookup yields CDR1 SGHNT and CDR2 YYREEE (reference sequence). The V segment lost 0 bases and the J segment 5 bases; nucleotides outside the gene matches: 7. The CDR3 contains 15 residues. The CDR3 DNA follows: TGTGCCAGCAGCTTGGGTCTAGCGGCCGGGGAGACCCAGTACTTC. It is translated as CASSLGLAAGETQYF.

This clonotype was counted ten times or more. The chain links TRBV12-3 or TRBV12-4 to TRBJ1-1; D not certain. The CDR3 loop spans 11 amino acids. Between the trimmed V and J ends, which lost 4 bases and 8 bases, there was a span of 8 bases. The CDR3 DNA sequence: TGTGCCAGCAGTTACGGATCAGAAGCTTTCTTT. Its translation: CASSYGSEAFF.

CDR3 loop: CASSLYQETQYF. CDR3 nucleotides: TGCGCCAGCAGCTTGTACCAAGAGACCCAGTACTTC. The chain recombines TRBV5-1 with TRBJ2-5; D uncertain. The CDR3 totals 12 residues. The ends were cut back, 1 base at V and 0 bases at J, with 1 base in the middle. Germline V lookup: CDR1 SGHRS, CDR2 YFSETQ.

V usage is TRBV10-3 and J usage is TRBJ2-7, with 9 bases identical to TRBD1. Germline V lookup: CDR1 ENHRY, CDR2 SYGVKD. The CDR3 has 14 amino acids. V shed 4 bases and J 5 bases; nucleotides not matched to a gene: 6. Here the CDR3 DNA reads TGTGCCATCAGTGGCCGACAGGGGGTCGACGAGCAGTACTTC. Translating gives CAISGRQGVDEQYF.

Only a few counts were recorded for this clonotype. The gene calls are TRBV5-1 and TRBJ2-7; no firm D call. CDR3 length: 15 amino acids. The germline V and J ends were trimmed by 3 bases and 0 bases, with 13 bases remaining between them. Germline CDR1 SGHRS, CDR2 YFSETQ. In DNA, the CDR3 is TGCGCCAGCAGCTCACGGGCGGATTGCTCCTACGAGCAGTACTTC. Residues: CASSSRADCSYEQYF.

This clonotype was recorded a few times. The chain couples TRBV28 to TRBJ1-1, with 7 bases fitting TRBD1. Per germline, CDR1 MDHEN and CDR2 SYDVKM. V was pared by 6 bases and J by 6 bases, with 7 bases of the junction left unmatched. This CDR3 spans 13 amino acids. The CDR3: CASRPTGPPEAFF. The CDR3 DNA reads as TGTGCCAGCAGACCGACAGGGCCTCCTGAAGCTTTCTTT.

The CDR3 region is CASSKWDSDIYGYTF. The CDR3 DNA is TGTGCCAGCAGTAAATGGGACAGTGATATCTATGGCTACACCTTC. The rearrangement joins TRBV12-3 or TRBV12-4 to TRBJ1-2, with 7 bases identical to TRBD1. This CDR3 has 15 amino acids. The junction had 10 bases not matched to a gene; V was cut back by 5 bases and J by 4 bases.

This clonotype was counted only a few times. The genes are TRBV7-3 and TRBJ2-2, with 9 bases that match TRBD2. The CDR3 length is 20 residues. V was pared by 1 base and J by 6 bases, with 18 bases of the junction left unmatched. Looked up from germline, CDR1 is SGHTA and CDR2 is FQGTGA. As DNA, the CDR3 is TGTGCCAGCAGCTTAATCCCCGGGGTAGCGGGGGCCACTCTGGCCGGGGAGCTGTTTTTT. It translates to CASSLIPGVAGATLAGELFF.

This clonotype appeared many times. The chain recombines TRBV4-3 with TRBJ1-6, with D unclear. The CDR3 has 14 amino acids. V lost 5 bases and J lost 5, with 10 bases in between. CDR1 and CDR2 from the germline V gene are LGHNA and YSLEER. In DNA form, the CDR3 reads TGCGCCAGCAGCTCCACGGCGAATAATTCACCCCTCCACTTT. This encodes CASSSTANNSPLHF.

The CDR3 region has the DNA TGTGCCAGCAGCCGCACGGGACAGAACTCCTACGAGCAGTACTTC. Amino acids: CASSRTGQNSYEQYF. This chain joins TRBV14 and TRBJ2-7; TRBD1 agrees at 7 bases. In germline, CDR1 is SGHDN, CDR2 FVKESK. CDR3 size: 15 residues. V lost 4 bases to trimming and J lost 0 bases; unmatched junction nucleotides: 6.

V is TRBV20-1 and J is TRBJ1-5; TRBD1 is a possible D gene (5 bases). In germline, CDR1 is DFQATT, CDR2 SNEGSKA (reference sequence). The CDR3 spans 15 residues. The V end lost 5 bases, the J end lost 8 bases, and 22 bases lay between the germline ends. Written as DNA, the CDR3 is TGCAGTGCTCGGATCGACGGGACGCCTTTTGAGCCCCAGCATTTT. This encodes CSARIDGTPFEPQHF.

The chain has TRBV9 and TRBJ1-1, with D possibly being TRBD1 (6 bases). CDR3 length: 14 residues. V gave up 0 bases and J gave up 2 bases, with 8 bases separating them. Germline V lookup: CDR1 SGDLS, CDR2 YYNGEE. This chain's CDR3 is CASSVGTVNTEAFF. CDR3 sequence (DNA): TGTGCCAGCAGCGTAGGGACAGTTAACACTGAAGCTTTCTTT.

There are many counts of this clonotype. This sequence joins TRBV28 and TRBJ2-1, with D maybe TRBD2 (6 bases). V gave up 2 bases and J gave up 3 bases, with 11 bases separating them. The CDR3 runs to 15 residues. Germline CDR1 and CDR2: MDHEN and SYDVKM. DNA for the CDR3: TGTGCCAGCAGTTTAATGCGGGAAAGCTACAATGAGCAGTTCTTC. Protein: CASSLMRESYNEQFF.

This clonotype was detected a few times. The CDR3 coding sequence is TGTGCCACCAGTGGGGGGAGTTCCTACAATGAGCAGTTCTTC. Amino acids: CATSGGSSYNEQFF. This chain joins TRBV24-1 and TRBJ2-1, with D perhaps being TRBD1 or TRBD2 (5 bases each). The germline CDR1 and CDR2 sequences are KGHDR and SFDVKD. V was clipped by 5 bases and J by 1 base, with 8 bases between them. CDR3 length: 14 amino acids.

This clonotype was picked up a small number of times. The rearrangement joins TRBV24-1 to TRBJ2-1, with D possibly matching TRBD2 (6 bases). V lost 2 bases and J 5 bases, leaving 12 bases between the germline ends. The CDR3 is made up of 15 amino acids. The germline gives CDR1 KGHDR, CDR2 SFDVKD. The CDR3 region is CATSDSGTGNNEQFF. CDR3 sequence (DNA): TGTGCCACCAGTGATTCCGGGACTGGAAACAATGAGCAGTTCTTC.

The table lists this clonotype with many counts. The CDR3 protein is CASSLIGYEQYF. CDR3 nucleotide sequence: TGTGCCAGCAGTTTAATCGGCTACGAGCAGTACTTC. The genes are TRBV28 and TRBJ2-7; D uncertain. Germline V gene sequence: CDR1 MDHEN, CDR2 SYDVKM. V was clipped by 2 bases and J by 3 bases, with 5 bases between them. There are 12 residues in the CDR3.

This chain uses TRBV12-3 or TRBV12-4 with TRBJ1-2, with 7 nucleotides matching TRBD1. CDR3 length: 15 amino acids. The ends lost 1 base at V and 1 base at J; junction bases unmatched: 3. CDR3 in amino acids: CASSLGTGNNYGYTF. The CDR3, as DNA: TGTGCCAGCAGTTTAGGGACAGGCAATAACTATGGCTACACCTTC.

This clonotype was seen more than once but under ten times. The gene calls are TRBV12-3 or TRBV12-4 and TRBJ2-1, with a possible D match to TRBD2 (6 bases). This CDR3 region has 13 residues. V was clipped by 10 bases and J by 6 bases, with 16 bases between them. CDR3 in DNA: TGTGCCACCTCTAGCGCAGATATCAATGAGCAGTTCTTC. It yields the protein CATSSADINEQFF.

This clonotype was counted a few times. This chain joins TRBV10-3 and TRBJ1-1; 7 bases align to TRBD1. CDR3 length: 15 amino acids. Unmatched junction bases numbered 5, after V lost 4 bases and J lost 0 bases. CDR1 ENHRY and CDR2 SYGVKD come from the germline V gene. CDR3 in amino acids: CAISALGQLNTEAFF. The CDR3 DNA sequence: TGTGCCATCAGTGCTTTGGGACAGCTGAACACTGAAGCTTTCTTT.

In this sample, this clonotype turned up a few times. This chain uses TRBV5-1 with TRBJ2-7; D uncertain. Germline CDR1 SGHRS, CDR2 YFSETQ. This CDR3 has 16 residues. The V end was cut by 0 bases, the J end by 5 bases, with 18 bases between. CDR3 coding DNA: TGCGCCAGCAGCTTGGCCGGCATACCCCGGGTTGACGAGCAGTACTTC. This encodes CASSLAGIPRVDEQYF.

This clonotype occurred a few times. This chain links TRBV28 with TRBJ2-7; 7 nucleotides line up with TRBD1. The CDR3 consists of 15 residues. In germline, CDR1 is MDHEN, CDR2 SYDVKM. Germline trimming cut 6 bases from V and 4 bases from J; bases unmatched to any gene: 12. This CDR3 reads CASRSYTRDSYEQYF. The CDR3 region has the DNA TGTGCCAGCAGGTCTTACACCCGGGACAGTTACGAGCAGTACTTC.

This clonotype has at least ten counts. V usage is TRBV20-1 and J usage is TRBJ2-3; maybe TRBD1 (6 bases). The CDR3 totals 13 residues. Germline lookup yields CDR1 DFQATT and CDR2 SNEGSKA (reference sequence). The germline V and J ends were trimmed by 5 bases and 1 base, with 10 bases remaining between them. CDR3 in amino acids: CSAQRQGTDTQYF. Here the CDR3 DNA reads TGCAGTGCTCAAAGACAGGGCACAGATACGCAGTATTTT.

V gene TRBV12-3 or TRBV12-4 combines with J gene TRBJ1-1; D perhaps matches TRBD1 (6 bases). This CDR3 spans 13 amino acids. Trimming cost V 0 bases and J 7 bases, with 9 bases left between them. In nucleotides, the CDR3 is TGTGCCAGCAGTTTAGCACAGGGTTTTGAAGCTTTCTTT. Protein sequence: CASSLAQGFEAFF.

The V and J genes are TRBV2 and TRBJ1-1; no reliable D call. The CDR3 length is 13 residues. Trimming left V 4 bases short and J 0 bases short, with 6 bases between. Germline lookup yields CDR1 SNHLY and CDR2 FYNNEI. The CDR3 coding sequence is TGTGCCAGCAGTGGGGAGGTGAACACTGAAGCTTTCTTT. It encodes CASSGEVNTEAFF.